The TCR beta chain under discussion was sequenced for a study of beta chain features in type 1 diabetes. The germline CDR1 and CDR2 sequences are MGHRA and YSYEKL. V was pared by 1 base and J by 3 bases, with 8 bases of the junction left unmatched. The CDR3 covers 16 residues. The isolated RNA, all of it, was reverse transcribed, so expressed TCRB transcripts were what got sequenced. Profiling relied on immunoSEQ multiplex PCR, and the TCRdb table lists in-frame clones only, not all of them. The table records around 430,000 clones, approximately 28% of them present only once. Sequenced input: naive CD4+ T cells from blood. This sequence joins TRBV4-1 and TRBJ2-7, with TRBD2 matching over 8 bases. The receptor's source is a young man in good health. The CDR3 nucleotides are TGCGCCAGCAGCCAAGGTACTAGCGGAGCACTCTACGAGCAGTACTTC. This encodes CASSQGTSGALYEQYF.